This T cell receptor (beta chain) was documented in a study of identical twins. Study-level results: Invariant MAIT and iNKT cells are populations that could partly confound zero-insertion analyses.

Healthy Caucasians made up all donors. The authors used template switching to add a universal primer site and gave cDNA unique molecular identifiers. TCRdb ran MiXCR on the 5' RACE reads and lists one entry per CDR3 protein. The sample yields 1,800,000 or so distinct CDR3 sequences, under 35% seen once. A word on this clonotype: The antigen remains unidentified.

Germline V gene data show CDR1 as SGHTA and CDR2 as FQGNSA. CDR3 length equals 16 residues. J was trimmed by 2 bases and V by 2 bases; bases with no gene match: 6. The sample comprised cord blood. The clonotype comes from a newborn girl in good health. The chain uses TRBV7-2 and TRBJ1-1; 9 nucleotides line up with TRBD1. This CDR3 is CASSLPQGALNTEAFF. CDR3 DNA: TGTGCCAGCAGCTTACCACAGGGGGCCCTTAACACTGAAGCTTTCTTT.